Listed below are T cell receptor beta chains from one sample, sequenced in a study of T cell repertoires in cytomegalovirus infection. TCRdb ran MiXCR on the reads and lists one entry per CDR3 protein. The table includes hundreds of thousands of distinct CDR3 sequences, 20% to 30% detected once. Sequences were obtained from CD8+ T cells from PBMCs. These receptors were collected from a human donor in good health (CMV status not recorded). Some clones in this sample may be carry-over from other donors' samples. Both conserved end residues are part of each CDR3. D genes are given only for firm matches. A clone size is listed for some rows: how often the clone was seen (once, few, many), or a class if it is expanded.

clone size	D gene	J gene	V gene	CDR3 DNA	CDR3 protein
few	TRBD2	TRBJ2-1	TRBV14	TGTGCCAGCAGCCAAAGCGGGGCACCCCTCAGTGGGCAGTTCTTC	CASSQSGAPLSGQFF
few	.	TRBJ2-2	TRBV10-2	TGCGCCAGCAGTGAGCTGGCTTATAATAGGCCCGGGGAGCTGTTTTTT	CASSELAYNRPGELFF
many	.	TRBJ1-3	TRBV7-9	TGTGCCAGCAGCCAAGTAGGAGGGAGTCGGACGAGCTCTGGAAACACCATATATTTT	CASSQVGGSRTSSGNTIYF
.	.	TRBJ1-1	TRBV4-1	TGCGCCAGCAGCCAGTTCCCCGGGGCTATGAACACTGAAGCTTTCTTT	CASSQFPGAMNTEAFF
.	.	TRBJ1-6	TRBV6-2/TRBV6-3	TGTGCCAGCGGTTGGGAGTCCTATAATTCACCCCTCCACTTT	CASGWESYNSPLHF
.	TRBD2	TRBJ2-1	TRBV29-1	TGCAGCGTTGAAGGTTCTAAGCGGGGGGGCTACAATGAGCAGTTCTTC	CSVEGSKRGGYNEQFF
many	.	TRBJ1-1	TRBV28	TGTGCCAGCAGTATTAAAAAATACTCGAACACTGAAGCTTTCTTT	CASSIKKYSNTEAFF
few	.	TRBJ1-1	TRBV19	TGTGCCTCGGCCCGGTCCACGAACACTGAAGCTTTCTTT	CASARSTNTEAFF
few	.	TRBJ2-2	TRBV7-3	TGTGCCAGCAGCTTAACGTCCCAGACCGGGGAGCTGTTTTTT	CASSLTSQTGELFF
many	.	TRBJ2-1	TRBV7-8	TGTGCCACCACCCAGGGGAGGACTCAGGGTGAGCAGTTCTTC	CATTQGRTQGEQFF
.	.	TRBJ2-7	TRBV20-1	TGCAGTGCTGGGAGCGGGTCCTCCTACGAGCAGTACTTC	CSAGSGSSYEQYF
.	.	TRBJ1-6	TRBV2	TGTGCCAGCAGTCCTACGGGGCCAGGGAAGAATTCACCCCTCCACTTT	CASSPTGPGKNSPLHF
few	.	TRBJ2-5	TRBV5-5	TGTGCCAGCAGCTTGTGGGGCAGCCAAGAGACCCAGTACTTC	CASSLWGSQETQYF
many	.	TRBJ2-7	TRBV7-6	TGTGCCAGCAGCTTAGATGGAAGATACGAGCAGTACTTC	CASSLDGRYEQYF
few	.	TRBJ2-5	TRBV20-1	TGCAGTGCCCTCCAAGAGACCCAGTACTTC	CSALQETQYF
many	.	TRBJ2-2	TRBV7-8	TGTGCCAGCAGCCCCCTGGGGGGGGCCGGGGAGCTGTTT	CASSPLGGAGELF
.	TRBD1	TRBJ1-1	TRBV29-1	TGCAGCGTTGACTGGGACAGGACTAACACTGAAGCTTTCTTT	CSVDWDRTNTEAFF
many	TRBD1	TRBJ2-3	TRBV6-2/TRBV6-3	TGTGCCAGCAGTCTCCGGGACAGAGGGCGGGCAGATACGCAGTATTTT	CASSLRDRGRADTQYF
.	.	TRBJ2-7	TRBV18	TGTGCCAGCTCACAGGGAAACAGCGAGCAGTACTTC	CASSQGNSEQYF
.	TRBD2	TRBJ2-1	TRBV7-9	TGTGCCAGCAGCCGGGAAGCGGGAGAGCAGTTCTTC	CASSREAGEQFF
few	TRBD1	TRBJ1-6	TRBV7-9	TGTGCCAGCAGCGTGGACAGGGGGGCTTCACCCCTCCACTTT	CASSVDRGASPLHF
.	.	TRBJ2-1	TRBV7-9	TGTGCCAGCAGCCCACCTCCTTGGACAGTAGGCAATGAGCAGTTCTTC	CASSPPPWTVGNEQFF
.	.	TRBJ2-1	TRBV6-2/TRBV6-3	TGTGCCGGCAGTTACGCGGCAGAGAACTTCTACAATGAGCAGTTCTTC	CAGSYAAENFYNEQFF
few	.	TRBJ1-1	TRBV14	TGTGCCAGCAGCCAAGTTGGGTACACTGAAGCTTTCTTT	CASSQVGYTEAFF
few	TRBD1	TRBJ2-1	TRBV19	TGTGCCAGTAGTATGCAGGGGGCGTATGGTGAGCAGTTCTTC	CASSMQGAYGEQFF